Listed below are T cell receptor beta chains from one sample, sequenced in a study of vaccination effects on CD4 cells after COVID-19. These receptors' antigens are unknown. The assay was immunoSEQ multiplex PCR, and TCRdb's table has in-frame clones only and misses some. This sample has tens of thousands of clones, with about 65% found just once. Specimen: CD4+ T cells from PBMCs cultured without peptide, collected before COVID-19 vaccination. The receptors stem from a human donor who received a COVID-19 vaccine. CDR3s include the opening cysteine and the closing phenylalanine or tryptophan. D genes are given only for firm matches. Where a row states a size, it is once, few, many or the class of an expanded clone; other rows omit it.

J,D,V,size,DNA,CDR3
TRBJ1-1,-,TRBV5-1,-,TGCGCCAGCAGCTCAGGGGAGAACACTGAAGCTTTCTTT,CASSSGENTEAFF
TRBJ2-3,TRBD2,TRBV5-4,few,TGTGCCAGCAGCTTGGGGACTAGCGGGGGAGTTGGCACAGATACGCAGTATTTT,CASSLGTSGGVGTDTQYF
TRBJ2-7,-,TRBV24-1,-,TGTGCACCGGAAGGGCTCTCCTACGAGCAGTACTTC,CAPEGLSYEQYF
TRBJ2-3,TRBD1,TRBV27,-,TGTGCCAGCACCACCTGGGGACAGGGCACAGATACGCAGTATTTT,CASTTWGQGTDTQYF
TRBJ1-5,-,TRBV30,-,TGTGCCTGGAGTGAGAGGGACAATCAGCCCCAGCATTTT,CAWSERDNQPQHF
TRBJ1-2,-,TRBV5-1,-,TGCGCCAGCAGCGGGTTTGCCCGGCAGGGGACTCGATCCTATGGCTACACCTTC,CASSGFARQGTRSYGYTF
TRBJ1-3,TRBD1,TRBV7-9,-,TGTGCCAGCAGCTTAGGGATGGACAGGACCTCTGGAAACACCATATATTTT,CASSLGMDRTSGNTIYF
TRBJ2-5,-,TRBV18,-,TGTGCCAGCTCACCCGGGCTTAGTCAAGAGACCCAGTACTTC,CASSPGLSQETQYF
TRBJ1-1,TRBD1,TRBV10-1,few,TGCGCCAGCAGTGATCAACCGGGACAGGGTCCTGATAAGCGACGCTCAATCATGAACACTGAAGCTTTCTTT,CASSDQPGQGPDKRRSIMNTEAFF
TRBJ2-3,TRBD2,TRBV20-1,-,TGCAGTGCTAGTGGTCTAGCGGGAGGCTCAGATACGCAGTATTTT,CSASGLAGGSDTQYF
TRBJ1-2,-,TRBV3-1/TRBV3-2,few,TGTGCCAGCAGCCAATTGCGACAGACCTATGGCTACACCTTC,CASSQLRQTYGYTF
TRBJ2-1,TRBD2,TRBV9,once,TGTGCCAGCAGCGTAGAACTAGCGGGGGGGTACAATGAGCAGTTCTTC,CASSVELAGGYNEQFF
TRBJ2-2,-,TRBV30,-,TGTGCCTGGAGTGTCGGTCACACCACCGGGGAGCTGTTTTTT,CAWSVGHTTGELFF
TRBJ2-1,-,TRBV25-1,-,TGTGCCAGCAGTCAATCCGGGCCAACTAACAATGAGCAGTTCTTC,CASSQSGPTNNEQFF
TRBJ1-6,TRBD1,TRBV7-9,-,TGTGCCAGCAGCTCGATGACCGGGACAGGGAATTCACCCCTCCACTTT,CASSSMTGTGNSPLHF
TRBJ1-3,-,TRBV11-2,-,TGTGCCAGCAGCTTAGCAGGGGCTCCCGGAAACACCATATATTTT,CASSLAGAPGNTIYF
TRBJ2-3,TRBD2,TRBV3-1/TRBV3-2,once,TGTGCCAGCAGCCTCGGACTAGCGGGTGCGGATACGCAGTATTTT,CASSLGLAGADTQYF
TRBJ1-5,TRBD1,TRBV5-6,-,TGTGCCAGCAGCTTGGCCGGGACAGGGGGCAATCAGCCCCAGCATTTT,CASSLAGTGGNQPQHF
TRBJ1-6,TRBD1,TRBV9,-,TGTGCCAGCAGCGTGTTGGACAGGGCAAATTCACCCCTCCACTTT,CASSVLDRANSPLHF
TRBJ2-1,-,TRBV11-2,once,TGTGCCAGCAGCGGGGCGGAGATAGAGCAGTTCTTC,CASSGAEIEQFF
TRBJ1-2,-,TRBV12-3/TRBV12-4,-,TGTGCCAGCAGTTCCCAAGAGGGAGAGGGCTACACCTTC,CASSSQEGEGYTF
TRBJ2-7,-,TRBV19,-,TGTGCCAGTAGTATCAATACCAGGGATTACGAGCAGTACTTC,CASSINTRDYEQYF
TRBJ2-3,-,TRBV24-1,few,TGTGCCACCAGTGATGGCGCCACAGATACGCAGTATTTT,CATSDGATDTQYF
TRBJ1-1,TRBD1,TRBV4-1,-,TGCGCCAGCAGCCCGGGACAGGGGGCTGAAGCTTTCTTT,CASSPGQGAEAFF
TRBJ2-7,TRBD1,TRBV19,-,TGTGCCAGTAGTACCAGGACAGGACCTACGAGCGGCTACGAGCAGTACTTC,CASSTRTGPTSGYEQYF
TRBJ1-1,-,TRBV30,-,TGTGCCTGGATGGTCGGAGGCGACACTGAAGCTTTCTTT,CAWMVGGDTEAFF
TRBJ2-1,-,TRBV18,-,TGTGCCAGCTCACCTTCCATGGATGAGCAGTTCTTC,CASSPSMDEQFF
TRBJ2-3,TRBD2,TRBV5-4,once,TGTGCCAGCAGCCTGAGCCCACTAGCGGATAACACAGATACGCAGTATTTT,CASSLSPLADNTDTQYF
TRBJ2-7,TRBD1,TRBV7-9,-,TGTGCCAGCAGCTCACAGGGGTTCTACGAGCAGTACTTC,CASSSQGFYEQYF
TRBJ1-5,-,TRBV7-2,once,TGTGCCAGCACCACCTTAAATCAGCCCCAGCATTTT,CASTTLNQPQHF
TRBJ1-3,TRBD1,TRBV18,-,TGTGCCAGCTCACCATCGGCACAGGGGGCTGGAAACACCATATATTTT,CASSPSAQGAGNTIYF